This TCR beta chain was identified during a study of pediatric ulcerative colitis. Background on the study: Ulcerative colitis patients had pancolitis or left-sided colitis, with confirming histology. Study-wide results and caveats: A couple of patients' blood samples yielded substantially fewer templates. Repertoires came from total lymphocyte DNA, not specific subsets.

Libraries were prepared by immunoSEQ multiplex PCR; TCRdb keeps only in-frame clonotypes and omits some of them. The data contain some 43,000 clones, more than 60% of them seen just once; the ten biggest clones take up more than 3.5%. One to two pinch biopsies were taken from the rectum during colonoscopy. The CDR3 consists of 15 residues. Trimming removed 5 bases from V and 6 bases from J; junction bases left unmatched: 9. Germline values: CDR1 MNHNS, CDR2 SASEGT. Note on this clone: The target antigen is unknown.

The V and J genes are TRBV6-1 and TRBJ2-1, with 8 bases matching TRBD2. The source of this sequence is a girl aged 10-17 years with moderate ulcerative colitis. The material sequenced was gut tissue. The CDR3 DNA reads as TGTGCCAGCAGTAGGGAACTAGCGGACTTCAATGAGCAGTTCTTC. Its protein product is CASSRELADFNEQFF.